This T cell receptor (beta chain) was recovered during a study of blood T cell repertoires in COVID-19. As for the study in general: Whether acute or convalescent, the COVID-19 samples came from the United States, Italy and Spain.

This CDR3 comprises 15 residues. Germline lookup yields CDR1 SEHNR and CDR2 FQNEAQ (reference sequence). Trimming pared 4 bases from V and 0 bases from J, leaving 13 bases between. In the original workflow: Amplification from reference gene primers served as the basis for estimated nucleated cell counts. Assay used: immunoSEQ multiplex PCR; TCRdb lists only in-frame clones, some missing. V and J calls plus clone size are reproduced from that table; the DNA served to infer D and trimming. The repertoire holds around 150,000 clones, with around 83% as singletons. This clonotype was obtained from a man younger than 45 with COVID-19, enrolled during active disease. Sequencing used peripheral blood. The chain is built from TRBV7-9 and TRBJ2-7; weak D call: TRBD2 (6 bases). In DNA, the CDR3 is TGTGCCAGCAGCTCGGGACTGACAAACTCCTACGAGCAGTACTTC. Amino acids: CASSSGLTNSYEQYF.